The 7 T cell receptor beta chains below were found in one sample sequenced in a study of blood T cell repertoires in COVID-19. Libraries were prepared by immunoSEQ multiplex PCR; TCRdb keeps only in-frame clonotypes and omits some of them. This table holds 300,000 to 350,000 clones, around 90% found once. Sample: peripheral blood. The receptors here all came from a woman between 25 and 40 years old with COVID-19, enrolled during active disease.

The DNA for the CDR3 is TGTGCCAGCAGTCGCCAAGAGACCCAGTACTTC. Amino acid sequence: CASSRQETQYF. The chain recombines TRBV6-5 with TRBJ2-5; D is undetermined. This CDR3 spans 11 amino acids. V dropped 5 bases and J dropped 1 base, with 2 bases sitting between them. Germline CDR1 is MNHEY and CDR2 is SVGAGI.

The chain employs TRBV6-5 and TRBJ2-2, with 8 nucleotides matching TRBD1. Trimming at V came to 10 bases and at J to 3 bases, leaving 7 bases not matched to a gene. This CDR3 region has 14 residues. Germline V gene sequence: CDR1 MNHEY, CDR2 SVGAGI. The CDR3 is CATWTGMYTGELFF. CDR3 nucleotides: TGTGCCACCTGGACAGGGATGTACACCGGGGAGCTGTTTTTT.

This chain joins TRBV7-2 and TRBJ2-3; D call uncertain. The CDR3 runs 11 residues. The germline gives CDR1 SGHTA, CDR2 FQGNSA. V was shortened by 7 bases and J by 2 bases, with 4 bases between the two germline ends. The CDR3 nucleotides are TGTGCCAGCACCTACACAGATACGCAGTATTTT. Encoded protein: CASTYTDTQYF.

This chain links TRBV2 with TRBJ2-2, with 9 bases identical to TRBD2. With V trimmed by 4 bases and J by 4 bases, 4 bases remained unmatched. This CDR3 spans 15 amino acids. Looked up from germline, CDR1 is SNHLY and CDR2 is FYNNEI. CDR3 bases: TGTGCCAGCAGTGTAGCGGGAGCGGCCACCGGGGAGCTGTTTTTT. Its translation is CASSVAGAATGELFF. The variable domain in full, with the rest retrieved from reference TRBV2 and TRBJ2-2, is EPEVTQTPSHQVTQMGQEVILRCVPISNHLYFYWYRQILGQKVEFLVSFYNNEISEKSEIFDDQFSVERPDGSNFTLKIRSTKLEDSAMYFCASSVAGAATGELFFGEGSRLTVL.

The chain carries TRBV11-3 and TRBJ2-3, with 8 bases identical to TRBD2. The CDR3 runs to 15 residues. J was trimmed by 4 bases and V by 1 base; bases with no gene match: 4. Germline CDR1 is SGHNT and CDR2 is YENEEA. CDR3 bases: TGTGCCAGCAGCTTAGCCGCGGGAGGTGCAGATACGCAGTATTTT. Protein product: CASSLAAGGADTQYF.

The chain has TRBV19 and TRBJ1-6; D is ambiguous. Germline V gene sequence: CDR1 LNHDA, CDR2 SQIVND (reference sequence). V lost 5 bases, J lost 8 bases, and 10 bases lay in between. The CDR3 covers 13 residues. CDR3: CASSPKRDSPLHF. CDR3 in DNA: TGTGCCAGTAGTCCCAAGAGGGATTCACCCCTCCACTTT.

The chain is built from TRBV4-3 and TRBJ1-3; 7 bases fit TRBD1. Germline V gene data show CDR1 as LGHNA and CDR2 as YSLEER. The CDR3 has 16 residues. V shed 1 base and J 0 bases; nucleotides not matched to a gene: 3. The CDR3 region has the DNA TGCGCCAGCAGCCAAGTGACAGGGTTCTCTGGAAACACCATATATTTT. Translated: CASSQVTGFSGNTIYF.